A selection of T cell receptor beta chains follows, all from one sample in a study of tumor and adjacent non-tumor tissue in lung cancer. TCRdb used MiXCR to reprocess the multiplex PCR reads, holding one entry per CDR3 protein. The sample consists of 84,000 or so distinct CDR3 sequences, more than 60% of them appearing once. Material: lung tumor tissue. The receptors were gathered from a man in his sixties or seventies with non-small cell lung cancer. CDR3s include the opening cysteine and the closing phenylalanine or tryptophan. A D gene is named only where the DNA matches it firmly. A clone size is listed for some rows: how often the clone was seen (once, few, many), or a class if it is expanded.

TRBV20-1	TRBJ1-6	TRBD1	many	TGCAGTGCTAGAGATCAGGGGGGGAGTTCACCCCTCCACTTT	CSARDQGGSSPLHF
TRBV29-1	TRBJ2-6	.	.	TGCAACGTTGACGTGAGCTCTGGGGCCAACGTCCTTACTTTC	CNVDVSSGANVLTF
TRBV6-5	TRBJ2-3	.	.	TGTGTCAGCAGCCTTCAGGGGCCAGATACGCAGTATTTT	CVSSLQGPDTQYF
TRBV12-3/TRBV12-4	TRBJ2-1	TRBD2	.	TGTGCCAGCAGCCCTAGGACTAGCGGGCTAGCAGAGGAGCAGTTCTTC	CASSPRTSGLAEEQFF
TRBV10-3	TRBJ2-1	.	.	TGTGCCATCAGAGCGGGACAAAACTACAATGAGCACTTCTTC	CAIRAGQNYNEHFF
TRBV29-1	TRBJ2-7	.	many	TGCAGCGGATCAGACAGCTCCTACGAGCAGTACTTC	CSGSDSSYEQYF
TRBV20-1	TRBJ1-4	.	.	TGCAGTGCTAGGACAGTGGATGAAAAAGTGTTTTTT	CSARTVDEKVFF
TRBV5-4	TRBJ1-1	TRBD1	many	TGTGCCAGCAGCAACCGGGACAGGGGTTTTTCGCCGGCTTTCTTT	CASSNRDRGFSPAFF
TRBV10-3	TRBJ2-7	TRBD1	.	TGTGCCATCAGTTTGGGACAGGGAGAGTTCAAGCAGTACTTC	CAISLGQGEFKQYF
TRBV29-1	TRBJ1-5	.	many	TGCAGCGTTGAAAGCGCGCCGGGACAGCCCCAGCATTTT	CSVESAPGQPQHF
TRBV5-1	TRBJ2-5	TRBD2	once	TGCGCCAGCAGCTTGGAGGCTTTGGCTAGCGGAGTGAGGGAGACCCAGTACTTC	CASSLEALASGVRETQYF
TRBV19	TRBJ2-7	.	once	TGTGCCAGTAGTTCTCGGACAGTCGGCACCTACGATCAGTACTTC	CASSSRTVGTYDQYF
TRBV12-5	TRBJ2-5	.	few	TGTGCTAGTGGTTTGGTACAAGACGGTCCGGGCGGGACCCAGTACTTC	CASGLVQDGPGGTQYF
TRBV5-1	TRBJ2-6	.	.	TGCGCCAGCAGCTTGGGGGTCCTGTCTGGGGCCAACGTCCTGACTTTC	CASSLGVLSGANVLTF
TRBV7-9	TRBJ1-4	.	many	TGTGCCAGCAGTCTGGCAGCAACTAATGAAAAACTGTTTTTT	CASSLAATNEKLFF
TRBV30	TRBJ2-3	TRBD2	.	TGTGCCTGGAGTAGACTAGCGGGTAACACAGATACGCAGTATTTT	CAWSRLAGNTDTQYF
TRBV5-1	TRBJ1-4	.	few	TGCGCCAGCAGCCCGGACAGTACTAATGAAAAACTGTTTTTT	CASSPDSTNEKLFF
TRBV18	TRBJ2-5	.	.	TGTGCCAGCTCACCCGCTTTTGGGGATCGAAAGTACTTC	CASSPAFGDRKYF
TRBV11-3	TRBJ1-1	.	.	TGTGCCAGCAGCCTCAGCGGGGCGAATATGAACACTGAAGCTTTCTTT	CASSLSGANMNTEAFF
TRBV29-1	TRBJ2-3	.	many	TGCAGCGTTGACTCCGGGACACGAGATACGCAGTATTTT	CSVDSGTRDTQYF
TRBV11-2	TRBJ1-5	.	.	TGTGCCAGCAGCGGTGGGAGGGGGGCTGGCCCGCCCCAGCATTTC	CASSGGRGAGPPQHF
TRBV12-3/TRBV12-4	TRBJ1-1	.	.	TGCGTCAGCAGTTTCGGGGCAGAGAACACTGAAGCTTTCTTT	CVSSFGAENTEAFF
TRBV6-1	TRBJ2-1	TRBD2	many	TGTGCCAGCAGCCCCGGGACTAGCGGTACTCAGCAGTTCTTC	CASSPGTSGTQQFF
TRBV7-9	TRBJ2-7	.	many	TGTGCCAGCAGCTTCGACAGCTACGAGCAGTACTTC	CASSFDSYEQYF
TRBV4-2	TRBJ2-6	.	many	TGTGCCAGCAGCCAAGAAGGTATGAGCTCTGGGGCCAACGTCCTGACTTTC	CASSQEGMSSGANVLTF
TRBV11-2	TRBJ2-3	.	.	TGTGCCAGCAGCTTAGACAGGGCCCCATCGGATACGAAGTATTTC	CASSLDRAPSDTKYF
TRBV29-1	TRBJ2-2	.	once	TGCAGCGTTGAAGATGGGGCCGAGAACAGCGGGGAGCTGTTTTTT	CSVEDGAENSGELFF
TRBV5-4	TRBJ2-3	.	.	TGTGTCAGCAGCACCGGACCTCAAATAACAGATACGCAGTATTTT	CVSSTGPQITDTQYF
TRBV29-1	TRBJ2-7	.	few	TGCAGCGTTGAACTCCCAACTCGGGAGCAGTACTTC	CSVELPTREQYF
TRBV11-2	TRBJ2-1	.	.	TGTGCCAGCAGTTTAGTCCCACGGGCCAGTCCGTTCTTC	CASSLVPRASPFF
TRBV6-1	TRBJ1-4	.	.	TGTGCCAGCATCTCTCAGAGTTTCGATCGACGGAAACTGCTTTTT	CASISQSFDRRKLLF
TRBV6-1	TRBJ2-1	TRBD2	.	TGTGCCAGCAGTGCACTAGCGGGGTTGACCAACAATGAGCAGTTTTTC	CASSALAGLTNNEQFF
TRBV4-2	TRBJ1-3	.	.	TGTGCCAGCAGCCAAAATCCAGGGGAACGAAATACCATATATTTT	CASSQNPGERNTIYF
TRBV12-3/TRBV12-4	TRBJ1-1	.	many	TGTGCCAGCAGTTTAGCTCCCCGGGGGGCTGAAGCTTTCTTT	CASSLAPRGAEAFF
TRBV28	TRBJ2-4	.	few	TGTACCAGCAGTCTGGGGGGCGCAGCCAAAAACATTCAGTACTTC	CTSSLGGAAKNIQYF
TRBV4-1	TRBJ2-4	TRBD2	.	TGCGCCAGTAGCGGGTTGCATGGGACCAGGACCAAAAACATTCAGTACTTC	CASSGLHGTRTKNIQYF
TRBV19	TRBJ2-5	.	.	TGTGCCAGTAGTATAGATCAGTTCTCTCAGGGGCGTTCAGAGACCCAGTACTTC	CASSIDQFSQGRSETQYF
TRBV28	TRBJ2-6	.	few	TGTGCCAGCAGCAGACAACATGCTGGGGCCAACGTCCTGACTTTC	CASSRQHAGANVLTF
TRBV29-1	TRBJ2-7	TRBD1	many	TGCAGCGTTGTTTATAGTGGGGTACGACAGGGAAAGAGCCGGCAGTACTTC	CSVVYSGVRQGKSRQYF
TRBV6-6	TRBJ2-7	.	many	TGTGCCAGCAGTAAACCCTCAATATCGGGGCCCTCCTACGAGCAGTACTTC	CASSKPSISGPSYEQYF
TRBV6-1	TRBJ2-4	.	many	TGTGCCAGCAGTGAAGCAAAGGGACCCAAAAACATTCAGTACTTC	CASSEAKGPKNIQYF
TRBV11-2	TRBJ2-2	.	few	TGTGCCAGCAACTTAGCCAGGGTCACCGGGGAGCTGTTTTTT	CASNLARVTGELFF
TRBV5-6	TRBJ2-6	TRBD1	.	TGTGCCAGCAGCCTCCTCGGACAGGGGGTAAGAGGGGCCAACGTCCTGACTTTC	CASSLLGQGVRGANVLTF
TRBV29-1	TRBJ2-5	TRBD1	once	TGCAGTGTTGTCCAACAGGGGGGACAAGAGACCCAGCACTTC	CSVVQQGGQETQHF
TRBV11-1	TRBJ1-1	.	.	TGTGACAGCAGCCGTGCAAGGGACTCACTCACTGAAGCTTTCTTT	CDSSRARDSLTEAFF
TRBV4-1	TRBJ2-5	.	.	TGCGCCAGCAGCCCCGGGTCAAAAGAGACTCAGTACTTC	CASSPGSKETQYF
TRBV7-8	TRBJ2-2	.	.	TGTGCCGGCAGCTTAACCCGTGAGACAGGTCCCGGGGAGCTGTTTTTT	CAGSLTRETGPGELFF
TRBV4-1	TRBJ2-4	.	.	TGCGCCAGCAACCAAATGATCAAAAACATTCAGTACTTC	CASNQMIKNIQYF
TRBV11-2	TRBJ2-3	TRBD2	.	TGTGCCAGCAGTTTCCTCGGGACTAGCGGGAGGACAGATCCGCAGTATTTT	CASSFLGTSGRTDPQYF
TRBV12-3/TRBV12-4	TRBJ1-2	.	.	TGTGCCAGCAGCAAGTGGCAGGGCTATGGCTACACCTTC	CASSKWQGYGYTF
TRBV28	TRBJ2-5	TRBD2	many	TGTGCCAGCAGTTTAAACCTAGCGGGGATACAAGAGACCCAGTACTTC	CASSLNLAGIQETQYF
TRBV4-1	TRBJ2-7	.	.	TGCGCCAGCAGCCTAGAGTTGGTTTCCTACAAGCAGTACTTC	CASSLELVSYKQYF
TRBV28	TRBJ2-7	TRBD1	.	TGTGCCAGCAGTTTTCGGGACAGGGGCGAGCAGTACTTC	CASSFRDRGEQYF
TRBV6-4	TRBJ1-1	.	.	TGTGCCAGCAGCCTCGAGGGTGACAGCACTGAAGCTTTCTTT	CASSLEGDSTEAFF
TRBV5-1	TRBJ2-7	.	.	TGCGCCAGCAGCGAGCAGCTGTCCCAAAGAGTCCCTAGGCAGTACTTC	CASSEQLSQRVPRQYF